The 27 T cell receptor beta chains presented below share a single source sample, sequenced in a study of shared clonotypes between healthy human individuals. TCRdb's copy holds only in-frame clones and misses some; the assay was immunoSEQ multiplex PCR. Of 700,000 or so clones in the sample, about 78% were seen once. The specimen sequenced was memory CD4+ T cells sorted from blood. Subset here: CD45RA-negative fraction. The receptors were gathered from a woman in her thirties in good health.

The chain has TRBV6-5 and TRBJ2-3, with TRBD1 identical over 10 bases. V lost 7 bases and J lost 3; bases outside the gene matches: 7. The CDR3 loop spans 15 amino acids. The germline V gene has CDR1 MNHEY and CDR2 SVGAGI. The CDR3 coding sequence is TGTGCCAGCAAGATGACAGGGGGCTGGACAGATACGCAGTATTTT. Translated: CASKMTGGWTDTQYF.

V usage is TRBV7-6 and J usage is TRBJ2-1; 11 nucleotides align to TRBD2. Trimming took 1 base from V and 3 from J; bases not matched to a gene: 2. The CDR3 loop spans 16 amino acids. CDR1 is SGHVS and CDR2 is FNYEAQ in the germline V gene. The CDR3 nucleotides are TGTGCCAGCAGCTTAGTGGGGACTAGCGGCTACAATGAGCAGTTCTTC. Translation gives CASSLVGTSGYNEQFF.

The chain combines TRBV7-9 with TRBJ2-7; D not resolved. This CDR3 contains 12 residues. Between the trimmed V and J ends, which lost 3 bases and 7 bases, there was a span of 10 bases. The V gene's germline CDR1 is SEHNR and CDR2 FQNEAQ (reference sequence). CDR3 sequence reads: CASSFVRGEQYF. The CDR3 nucleotides read TGTGCCAGCAGCTTCGTCCGTGGGGAGCAGTACTTC.

The chain carries TRBV2 and TRBJ2-3; no clear D gene. V was pared by 4 bases and J by 8 bases, with 13 bases between. The CDR3 loop spans 13 amino acids. CDR1 is SNHLY and CDR2 is FYNNEI in the germline V gene. CDR3 coding DNA: TGTGCCAGCAGTGGTGGTCCCCTCGGTACGCAGTATTTT. Its protein product is CASSGGPLGTQYF.

In its sample, this clone was seen a few times. The chain employs TRBV2 and TRBJ2-3; the D is unclear. The CDR3 sequence is 12 residues long. With 5 bases removed from V and 7 bases from J, the gap between germline ends came to 10 bases. Germline CDR1 is SNHLY and CDR2 is FYNNEI. CDR3 residues: CASSPTGNTQYF. The CDR3 coding sequence is TGTGCCAGCAGTCCGACTGGGAATACGCAGTATTTT.

The genes are TRBV28 and TRBJ1-1, with 7 bases fitting TRBD1. The V segment lost 6 bases and the J segment 1 base; nucleotides outside the gene matches: 8. CDR1 and CDR2 (germline): MDHEN, SYDVKM. There are 15 residues in the CDR3. The CDR3 sequence: CASRPTQGRNTEAFF. The CDR3, as DNA: TGTGCCAGCAGGCCGACACAGGGGCGGAACACTGAAGCTTTCTTT.

The chain is built from TRBV2 and TRBJ1-5; D is possibly TRBD1 (5 bases). This CDR3 comprises 14 residues. CDR1 and CDR2 from the germline V gene are SNHLY and FYNNEI. The V gene lost 6 bases and the J gene lost 2 bases, with 11 bases spanning the gap. The CDR3 region has the DNA TGTGCCAGCAGCCTGCTGGGGGGCAATCAGCCCCAGCATTTT. It codes for CASSLLGGNQPQHF. Full variable domain (remainder filled in from reference TRBV2 and TRBJ1-5): EPEVTQTPSHQVTQMGQEVILRCVPISNHLYFYWYRQILGQKVEFLVSFYNNEISEKSEIFDDQFSVERPDGSNFTLKIRSTKLEDSAMYFCASSLLGGNQPQHFGDGTRLSIL.

This clone appeared a few times. Different DNA sequences within this sample yield the same CDR3. The CDR3 sequence: CASSPGQGAEKLFF. CDR3 bases: TGTGCCAGCTCACCCGGGCAGGGGGCCGAAAAACTGTTTTTT. The V and J genes are TRBV18 and TRBJ1-4, with 8 bases identical to TRBD1. The germline V gene has CDR1 KGHSH and CDR2 LQKENI. The CDR3 is 14 amino acids. The trim removed 3 bases at V and 8 bases at J, leaving 5 bases unmatched. Based on the CDR3 plus reference TRBV18 and TRBJ1-4, the full variable domain is NAGVMQNPRHLVRRRGQEARLRCSPMKGHSHVYWYRQLPEEGLKFMVYLQKENIIDESGMPKERFSAEFPKEGPSILRIQQVVRGDSAAYFCASSPGQGAEKLFFGSGTQLSVL.

The genes are TRBV7-2 and TRBJ1-1, with 8 bases fitting TRBD1. This CDR3 has 14 residues. CDR1 and CDR2 (germline): SGHTA, FQGNSA. Trimming at V came to 4 bases and at J to 6 bases, leaving 7 bases not matched to a gene. Here the CDR3 DNA reads TGTGCCAGCAGCTACCTAACAGGGGGGGCTGAAGCTTTCTTT. This translates into CASSYLTGGAEAFF.

This chain connects TRBV19 to TRBJ2-6, with 9 bases matching TRBD1. Trimming at V came to 10 bases and at J to 2 bases, leaving 3 bases not matched to a gene. The CDR3 is 14 residues long. Germline V gene lookup returns CDR1 LNHDA and CDR2 SQIVND (reference sequence). The DNA of the CDR3 is TGTGCCACTAGGGACAGGGCTGGGGCCAACGTCCTGACTTTC. It codes for CATRDRAGANVLTF.

Only a few counts were recorded for this clone. The rearrangement uses TRBV7-2 and TRBJ1-1, with 8 nucleotides matching TRBD1. V was clipped by 4 bases and J by 7 bases; unmatched bases: 11. The CDR3 is 15 amino acids. Germline lookup yields CDR1 SGHTA and CDR2 FQGNSA. CDR3 nucleotides: TGTGCCAGCAGCTCGGGATACAGGGGGGAGGGTGAAGCTTTCTTT. It specifies CASSSGYRGEGEAFF.

The genes are TRBV10-2 and TRBJ2-2, with D hard to call. Germline V gives CDR1 WSHSY, CDR2 SAAADI. This CDR3 has 12 amino acids. The V and J ends lost 4 bases and 2 bases respectively, with 2 bases between them. The CDR3 is CASSANTGELFF. The CDR3 bases are TGCGCCAGCAGTGCCAACACCGGGGAGCTGTTTTTT.

The V and J genes are TRBV28 and TRBJ2-3, with 11 bases identical to TRBD2. The CDR3 covers 18 residues. With V trimmed by 5 bases and J by 4 bases, 14 bases remained unmatched. Germline V gene data show CDR1 as MDHEN and CDR2 as SYDVKM. In DNA, the CDR3 is TGTGCCAGCAGTCCTGAATATCTAGCGGGAGGATGGGCAGATACGCAGTATTTT. This encodes CASSPEYLAGGWADTQYF.

V and J are TRBV14 and TRBJ1-5, with D maybe TRBD1 (5 bases). V lost 0 bases to trimming and J lost 6 bases, with 9 bases between them. The CDR3 spans 14 residues. Germline values: CDR1 SGHDN, CDR2 FVKESK. The CDR3 nucleotides are TGTGCCAGCAGCCAAGAGCAGGGAGGTCAGCCCCAGCATTTT. As protein: CASSQEQGGQPQHF.

The chain carries TRBV7-9 and TRBJ1-1; TRBD1 agrees at 11 bases. J was trimmed by 8 bases and V by 7 bases; bases with no gene match: 21. The CDR3 sequence is 18 residues long. Germline CDR1 SEHNR, CDR2 FQNEAQ (reference sequence). CDR3 region: CASTPKLPNRDRGSEAFF. In nucleotides, the CDR3 is TGTGCCAGCACCCCAAAGCTTCCCAACCGGGACAGGGGGAGCGAAGCTTTCTTT. Complete variable domain (other parts from reference TRBV7-9 and TRBJ1-1): DTGVSQNPRHKITKRGQNVTFRCDPISEHNRLYWYRQTLGQGPEFLTYFQNEAQLEKSRLLSDRFSAERPKGSFSTLEIQRTEQGDSAMYLCASTPKLPNRDRGSEAFFGQGTRLTVV.

Details on this clone: This sample also contains other DNA sequences that code for the same CDR3. V gene TRBV2 combines with J gene TRBJ1-1; D gene unclear. With 3 bases removed from V and 5 bases from J, the gap between germline ends came to 7 bases. CDR1 and CDR2 (germline): SNHLY, FYNNEI. The CDR3 runs to 12 residues. For the CDR3, the DNA is TGTGCCAGCAGTGAGATCGGGACTGAAGCTTTCTTT. Protein product: CASSEIGTEAFF.

The chain couples TRBV4-1 to TRBJ1-5; TRBD1 agrees at 7 bases. This CDR3 has 17 residues. Germline CDR1 and CDR2: MGHRA and YSYEKL. V lost 4 bases and J lost 0; bases outside the gene matches: 9. CDR3 DNA: TGCGCCAGCAGCCGGAACACAGGGGTGTATAGCAATCAGCCCCAGCATTTT. Translated, it gives CASSRNTGVYSNQPQHF.

Points on this clone: One base away lies a much larger clone, so this may be a sequencing read error. The chain couples TRBV7-9 to TRBJ2-7, with 12 positions matching TRBD2. Germline CDR1 SEHNR, CDR2 FQNEAQ (reference sequence). The ends lost 5 bases at V and 2 bases at J; junction bases unmatched: 1. This CDR3 is built from 14 residues. In DNA form, the CDR3 reads TGTGCCAGCAGCAGACTAGCGGGAGCCTACGAGCAGTACTTC. This translates into CASSRLAGAYEQYF.

The chain uses TRBV7-9 and TRBJ1-1; tentatively, D is TRBD1 (5 bases). The CDR3 loop spans 13 amino acids. Germline assignment: CDR1 SEHNR and CDR2 FQNEAQ (reference sequence). Between the trimmed V and J ends, which lost 2 bases and 4 bases, there was a span of 8 bases. The CDR3 coding sequence is TGTGCCAGCAGCTTACAGGGACCCACTGAAGCTTTCTTT. This codes for CASSLQGPTEAFF.

V is TRBV27 and J is TRBJ2-7; D may correspond to TRBD1 or TRBD2 (5 bases each). Trimming stripped 6 bases from V and 4 bases from J, with 16 bases between. Germline lookup yields CDR1 MNHEY and CDR2 SMNVEV (reference sequence). The CDR3 length is 14 residues. The CDR3 nucleotides read TGTGCCAGCAGGATCCGGGACGGTTCATACGAGCAGTACTTC. Translation: CASRIRDGSYEQYF.

The rearrangement uses TRBV15 and TRBJ2-5; no clear D gene. CDR3 size: 12 residues. Deletions cut 4 bases from V and 5 bases from J, with 8 bases between. The germline gives CDR1 LNHNV, CDR2 YYDKDF (reference sequence). CDR3 sequence reads: CATSTYAETQYF. The CDR3 bases are TGTGCCACCAGCACATATGCGGAGACCCAGTACTTC.

The chain's CDR3 is CASSRDRGEEAFF. Here the CDR3 DNA reads TGCGCCAGCAGTCGGGACAGGGGAGAGGAAGCTTTCTTT. The V call is TRBV5-1, the J call TRBJ1-1; 10 bases fit TRBD1. V dropped 5 bases and J dropped 8; count of bases not matched to a gene: 6. The length of the CDR3 is 13 residues. Germline CDR1 reads SGHRS; CDR2 reads YFSETQ.

This clone was recorded a few times. This chain uses TRBV5-1 with TRBJ2-7, with 7 nucleotides matching TRBD1. CDR1 SGHRS and CDR2 YFSETQ come from the germline V gene. V shed 2 bases and J 4 bases; nucleotides not matched to a gene: 6. The CDR3 loop spans 14 amino acids. CDR3 sequence: CASSFGTVVYEQYF. CDR3 DNA: TGCGCCAGCAGCTTTGGGACAGTGGTATACGAGCAGTACTTC.

This clone is a singleton in its sample. This sequence joins TRBV18 and TRBJ1-5, with D uncertain. CDR1 and CDR2 (germline): KGHSH, LQKENI. V dropped 1 base and J dropped 1 base, with 5 bases sitting between them. The CDR3 totals 14 residues. DNA for the CDR3: TGTGCCAGCTCACCACAGGAGAGCAATCAGCCCCAGCATTTT. Its protein is CASSPQESNQPQHF.

A few counts support this clone. This chain links TRBV28 with TRBJ1-3; D remains unclear. Trimming took off 4 bases at V and 2 bases at J, with 9 bases between the two ends. The germline V gene encodes CDR1 MDHEN and CDR2 SYDVKM. The CDR3 consists of 14 residues. Here the CDR3 reads CASSYSSTGNTIYF. For the CDR3, the DNA is TGTGCCAGCAGTTACAGCTCCACTGGAAACACCATATATTTT.

The rearrangement joins TRBV18 to TRBJ1-1; D gene unclear. Germline CDR1 KGHSH, CDR2 LQKENI. The CDR3 extends over 16 amino acids. The germline V and J ends were trimmed by 0 bases and 5 bases, with 16 bases remaining between them. In DNA form, the CDR3 reads TGTGCCAGCTCACCACCCGGCAACCTAATAAGGACTGAAGCTTTCTTT. Translating it yields CASSPPGNLIRTEAFF.

The table lists this clone with a few counts. The V and J genes are TRBV6-6 and TRBJ2-5, with 11 bases lining up with TRBD1. The CDR3 is 13 amino acids. V lost 8 bases to trimming and J lost 5 bases; unmatched junction nucleotides: 4. The V gene's germline CDR1 is MNHNY and CDR2 SVGAGI (reference sequence). This CDR3 is CASRTGGFETQYF. The CDR3 DNA reads as TGTGCCAGCCGGACAGGGGGCTTCGAGACCCAGTACTTC.